These T cell receptor beta chains were read from a single sample in a study of shared clonotypes between healthy human individuals. Data came from immunoSEQ multiplex PCR; TCRdb stores just in-frame clones and leaves some out. This sample yields around 2.1 million clones, of which 90% to 95% are seen a single time; 1.5% to 2% belongs to the top ten. Sequencing input: naive CD8+ T cells from PBMCs. The receptors were sampled from a man between 18 and 29 years old in good health. Some clones in this sample may be carry-over from other donors' samples. Both conserved end residues are part of each CDR3. D genes are given only for firm matches. Rows may omit the clone size; those that give it use once, few, many or a size class.

v_call: TRBV7-8
cdr3_length: 16
d_call: TRBD1
clone_size: NA
j_call: TRBJ1-5
cdr3_nt: TGTGCCAGCAGCCTTTCAGGGGGGACAGGGGGTCAGCCCCAGCATTTT
cdr3_aa: CASSLSGGTGGQPQHF

v_call: TRBV27
cdr3_length: 13
d_call: NA
clone_size: NA
j_call: TRBJ1-5
cdr3_nt: TGTGCCAGCAGTCTAATGTCAAATCAGCCCCAGCATTTT
cdr3_aa: CASSLMSNQPQHF

v_call: TRBV9
cdr3_length: 15
d_call: NA
clone_size: NA
j_call: TRBJ1-2
cdr3_nt: TGTGCCAGCAGCCCGAGCTACAGGTCCCCCTATGGCTACACCTTC
cdr3_aa: CASSPSYRSPYGYTF

v_call: TRBV29-1
cdr3_length: 13
d_call: NA
clone_size: NA
j_call: TRBJ2-7
cdr3_nt: TGCAGCGTTGAGGTCCCGGGGTCCTACGAGCAGTACTTC
cdr3_aa: CSVEVPGSYEQYF

v_call: TRBV29-1
cdr3_length: 12
d_call: NA
clone_size: NA
j_call: TRBJ2-1
cdr3_nt: TGCAGCGTTGAAGATCCGGGCAATGAGCAGTTCTTC
cdr3_aa: CSVEDPGNEQFF

v_call: TRBV4-2
cdr3_length: 14
d_call: NA
clone_size: NA
j_call: TRBJ1-2
cdr3_nt: TGTGCCAGCAGCCAAGATGTGGGGGGAGGCGGCTACACCTTC
cdr3_aa: CASSQDVGGGGYTF

v_call: TRBV11-3
cdr3_length: 16
d_call: NA
clone_size: NA
j_call: TRBJ1-5
cdr3_nt: TGTGCCAGCAGCCAAGGTACAATTTATAGCAATCAGCCCCAGCATTTT
cdr3_aa: CASSQGTIYSNQPQHF

v_call: TRBV7-2
cdr3_length: 12
d_call: NA
clone_size: NA
j_call: TRBJ2-2
cdr3_nt: TGTGCCAGCAGCCTGGGGCCCGGGGAGCTGTTTTTT
cdr3_aa: CASSLGPGELFF

v_call: TRBV19
cdr3_length: 16
d_call: TRBD2
clone_size: NA
j_call: TRBJ2-3
cdr3_nt: TGTGCCAGTAGTATTAGGACTAGCGGGAGTTTAGATACGCAGTATTTT
cdr3_aa: CASSIRTSGSLDTQYF

v_call: TRBV4-1
cdr3_length: 17
d_call: TRBD1
clone_size: NA
j_call: TRBJ1-5
cdr3_nt: TGCGCCAGCAGCCAAAACATTGAGGCAGGGGGCATGGGGGCCCAGCATTTT
cdr3_aa: CASSQNIEAGGMGAQHF

v_call: TRBV27
cdr3_length: 13
d_call: NA
clone_size: NA
j_call: TRBJ2-7
cdr3_nt: TGTGCCAGCAGTCCTCTTACTAGCTACGAGCAGTACTTC
cdr3_aa: CASSPLTSYEQYF

v_call: TRBV27
cdr3_length: 15
d_call: NA
clone_size: once
j_call: TRBJ1-4
cdr3_nt: TGTGCCAGCAGTTTATACGGGCCCCCAGTATTGGAACTGTTTTTT
cdr3_aa: CASSLYGPPVLELFF

v_call: TRBV5-1
cdr3_length: 15
d_call: NA
clone_size: NA
j_call: TRBJ2-7
cdr3_nt: TGCGCCAGCAGCTTGAGGGGGTACAGCTCCTACGAGCAGTACTTC
cdr3_aa: CASSLRGYSSYEQYF

v_call: TRBV11-1
cdr3_length: 13
d_call: TRBD1
clone_size: NA
j_call: TRBJ1-2
cdr3_nt: TGTGCCAGCAGCTTAAGGGGGCACTATGGCTACACCTTC
cdr3_aa: CASSLRGHYGYTF

v_call: TRBV5-6
cdr3_length: 14
d_call: NA
clone_size: NA
j_call: TRBJ2-7
cdr3_nt: TGTGCCAGCAGCCCCGCCGTCCGGTCCTACGAGCAGTACTTC
cdr3_aa: CASSPAVRSYEQYF

v_call: TRBV28
cdr3_length: 14
d_call: NA
clone_size: NA
j_call: TRBJ2-2
cdr3_nt: TGTGCCAGCAGTTTACTGCTGGCCACCGGGGAGCTGTTTTTT
cdr3_aa: CASSLLLATGELFF

v_call: TRBV12-5
cdr3_length: 13
d_call: NA
clone_size: NA
j_call: TRBJ1-2
cdr3_nt: TGTGCTAGTGGTTCCGACCCCTACCATGGCTACACCTTC
cdr3_aa: CASGSDPYHGYTF

v_call: TRBV27
cdr3_length: 14
d_call: NA
clone_size: few
j_call: TRBJ2-7
cdr3_nt: TGTGCCAGCAGCCCTCGGGTAGGGTCCTACGAGCAGTACTTC
cdr3_aa: CASSPRVGSYEQYF

v_call: TRBV2
cdr3_length: 19
d_call: TRBD1
clone_size: NA
j_call: TRBJ2-6
cdr3_nt: TGTGCCAGCAGTGAAGTTGGGTTGGGACAGGTCTCTGGGGCCAACGTCCTGACTTTC
cdr3_aa: CASSEVGLGQVSGANVLTF

v_call: TRBV7-9
cdr3_length: 15
d_call: TRBD2
clone_size: NA
j_call: TRBJ2-3
cdr3_nt: TGTGCCAGCAGCGGTAGCGGGAGGTTGATAGATACGCAGTATTTT
cdr3_aa: CASSGSGRLIDTQYF

v_call: TRBV11-3
cdr3_length: 16
d_call: NA
clone_size: NA
j_call: TRBJ2-2
cdr3_nt: TGTGCCAGTACAACAGGGATCGGCGCGAACACCGGGGAGCTGTTTTTT
cdr3_aa: CASTTGIGANTGELFF

v_call: TRBV6-1
cdr3_length: 16
d_call: NA
clone_size: NA
j_call: TRBJ1-2
cdr3_nt: TGTGCCAGCAGTGAACGTCTTGGCATCATTAACTATGGCTACACCTTC
cdr3_aa: CASSERLGIINYGYTF

v_call: TRBV2
cdr3_length: 17
d_call: TRBD2
clone_size: NA
j_call: TRBJ2-7
cdr3_nt: TGTGCCAGTCGACAGGGTCAGAGTAGCGGGAGTGGCTACGAGCAGTACTTC
cdr3_aa: CASRQGQSSGSGYEQYF

v_call: TRBV5-1
cdr3_length: 13
d_call: TRBD1
clone_size: NA
j_call: TRBJ2-7
cdr3_nt: TGCGCCAGCACTGACAGGGTCTCCTACGAGCAGTACTTC
cdr3_aa: CASTDRVSYEQYF

v_call: TRBV6-4
cdr3_length: 14
d_call: TRBD1
clone_size: NA
j_call: TRBJ2-7
cdr3_nt: TGTGCCAGCACCGGCCCAGGGGGCAACTACGAGCAGTACTTC
cdr3_aa: CASTGPGGNYEQYF

v_call: TRBV19
cdr3_length: 15
d_call: TRBD2
clone_size: NA
j_call: TRBJ2-7
cdr3_nt: TGTGCCAGTAGTCTAAGACTAGCGGGAGTGTACGAGCAGTACTTC
cdr3_aa: CASSLRLAGVYEQYF

v_call: TRBV5-1
cdr3_length: 17
d_call: TRBD2
clone_size: NA
j_call: TRBJ2-2
cdr3_nt: TGCGCCAGCAGCTTGTTGGGTACTAGCGGGTCCACCGGGGAGCTGTTTTTT
cdr3_aa: CASSLLGTSGSTGELFF

v_call: TRBV28
cdr3_length: 13
d_call: NA
clone_size: NA
j_call: TRBJ1-5
cdr3_nt: TGTGCCAGCAGTTTAGCAGGGAATCAGCCCCAGCATTTT
cdr3_aa: CASSLAGNQPQHF

v_call: TRBV9
cdr3_length: 16
d_call: NA
clone_size: NA
j_call: TRBJ1-1
cdr3_nt: TGTGCCAGCAGCGTCCGCCGGGCCGGGGGCAGGGCTGAAGCTTTCTTT
cdr3_aa: CASSVRRAGGRAEAFF

v_call: TRBV18
cdr3_length: 16
d_call: TRBD2
clone_size: NA
j_call: TRBJ2-7
cdr3_nt: TGTGCCAGCTCACCCTCGGGACTACAAGAAATCTACGAGCAGTACTTC
cdr3_aa: CASSPSGLQEIYEQYF

v_call: TRBV14
cdr3_length: 13
d_call: TRBD2
clone_size: NA
j_call: TRBJ2-1
cdr3_nt: TGTGCCAGCAGGGCTAGCGGGAGCAGTGAGCAGTTCTTC
cdr3_aa: CASRASGSSEQFF

v_call: TRBV9
cdr3_length: 15
d_call: NA
clone_size: NA
j_call: TRBJ2-7
cdr3_nt: TGTGCCAGCAGCGTATTACCCGCGGTGGGATACGAGCAGTACTTC
cdr3_aa: CASSVLPAVGYEQYF

v_call: TRBV5-1
cdr3_length: 13
d_call: TRBD1
clone_size: NA
j_call: TRBJ2-7
cdr3_nt: TGCGCCAGCAGCCCGACAGGGCCCTACGAGCAGTACTTC
cdr3_aa: CASSPTGPYEQYF

v_call: TRBV19
cdr3_length: 17
d_call: NA
clone_size: NA
j_call: TRBJ2-3
cdr3_nt: TGTGCCAGTAGAACCGACCCGAGACAAGCGGGCACAGATACGCAGTATTTT
cdr3_aa: CASRTDPRQAGTDTQYF

v_call: TRBV15
cdr3_length: 14
d_call: NA
clone_size: NA
j_call: TRBJ1-5
cdr3_nt: TGTGCCACCAGCCACCAGGGAAACAATCAGCCCCAGCATTTT
cdr3_aa: CATSHQGNNQPQHF

v_call: TRBV7-9
cdr3_length: 15
d_call: NA
clone_size: NA
j_call: TRBJ2-1
cdr3_nt: TGTGCCAGCAGCTTGGGGCAGGGGATATACAATGAGCAGTTCTTC
cdr3_aa: CASSLGQGIYNEQFF

v_call: TRBV9
cdr3_length: 13
d_call: NA
clone_size: NA
j_call: TRBJ2-3
cdr3_nt: TGTGCCAGCAGCCCCTGGACCACAGATACGCAGTATTTT
cdr3_aa: CASSPWTTDTQYF

v_call: TRBV10-1
cdr3_length: 21
d_call: TRBD1
clone_size: NA
j_call: TRBJ2-7
cdr3_nt: TGCGCCAGCAGGAAGGGCCACGACCGGGACAGCCTTATCCTTAACTCCTACGAGCAGTACTTC
cdr3_aa: CASRKGHDRDSLILNSYEQYF

v_call: TRBV27
cdr3_length: 14
d_call: NA
clone_size: NA
j_call: TRBJ2-2
cdr3_nt: TGTGCCAGCAGTTTTGGGACGAACACCGGGGAGCTGTTTTTT
cdr3_aa: CASSFGTNTGELFF

v_call: TRBV15
cdr3_length: 17
d_call: NA
clone_size: NA
j_call: TRBJ1-3
cdr3_nt: TGTGCCACCGCAAAGAGTAGCTCCTTTAGCTCTGGAAACACCATATATTTT
cdr3_aa: CATAKSSSFSSGNTIYF

v_call: TRBV6-6
cdr3_length: 11
d_call: NA
clone_size: NA
j_call: TRBJ1-1
cdr3_nt: TGTGCCAGCAGTTACTCAGTAGAAGCTTTCTTT
cdr3_aa: CASSYSVEAFF